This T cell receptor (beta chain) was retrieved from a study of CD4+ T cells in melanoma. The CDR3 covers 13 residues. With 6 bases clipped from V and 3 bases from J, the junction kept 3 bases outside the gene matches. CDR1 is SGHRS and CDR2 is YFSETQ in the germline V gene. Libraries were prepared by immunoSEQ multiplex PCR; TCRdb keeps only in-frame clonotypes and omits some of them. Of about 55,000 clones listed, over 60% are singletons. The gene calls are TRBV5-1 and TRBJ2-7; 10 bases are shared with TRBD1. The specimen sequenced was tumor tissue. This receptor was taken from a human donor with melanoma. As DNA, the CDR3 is TGCGCCAGCAAGGGGGACAGGGGCTACGAGCAGTACTTC. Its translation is CASKGDRGYEQYF.